The 10 T cell receptor beta chains in this list originate from one sample, sequenced in a study of OX40 agonist ivuxolimab in advanced cancers. Profiled with immunoSEQ multiplex PCR; TCRdb holds only in-frame clones, not every one. The sample has 60,000 to 65,000 clones, 80% to 90% seen once. This specimen was CD4+ or CD8+ T cells sorted from blood, taken in a trial of the OX40 agonist ivuxolimab. The origin of the receptors is an adult with an advanced solid tumor such as melanoma, head and neck, liver or kidney cancer.

V gene TRBV6-6 combines with J gene TRBJ2-5; D unresolved. V gave up 3 bases and J gave up 2 bases, with 13 bases separating them. Germline V lookup: CDR1 MNHNY, CDR2 SVGAGI (reference sequence). This CDR3 has 15 amino acids. The CDR3 sequence is CASSYSSQRQETQYF. The CDR3 DNA reads TGTGCCAGCAGTTATTCCTCCCAGAGGCAAGAGACCCAGTACTTC.

Only one count was recorded for this clone. The chain links TRBV19 to TRBJ1-1, with 7 nucleotides matching TRBD1. Germline-derived CDR1 and CDR2 are LNHDA and SQIVND (reference sequence). The CDR3 loop spans 16 amino acids. The V gene end was trimmed by 8 bases and the J gene end by 1 base; junction bases not matched to a gene: 13. The CDR3 region is CASRWTGLLRNTEAFF. CDR3 nucleotide sequence: TGTGCCAGTCGGTGGACAGGCCTACTAAGGAACACTGAAGCTTTCTTT.

This chain links TRBV29-1 with TRBJ2-4, with TRBD1 matching 7 bases. The J segment lost 7 bases and the V segment lost 7 bases, leaving 4 bases of the junction unmatched. The CDR3 totals 11 residues. From germline, CDR1 is SQVTM and CDR2 ANQGSEA. The CDR3 sequence: CSGTGGNIQYF. As DNA, the CDR3 is TGCAGCGGGACAGGAGGTAACATTCAGTACTTC. Full variable domain (rest looked up from reference TRBV29-1 and TRBJ2-4): SAVISQKPSRDICQRGTSLTIQCQVDSQVTMMFWYRQQPGQSLTLIATANQGSEATYESGFVIDKFPISRPNLTFSTLTVSNMSPEDSSIYLCSGTGGNIQYFGAGTRLSVL.

The J gene is TRBJ1-2, the V gene TRBV21-1. TRBV21-1 is designated a pseudogene. The CDR3 extends over 12 amino acids. The CDR3 sequence: CASTKGIYGYTF. The CDR3, as DNA: TGTGCCAGCACCAAGGGTATCTATGGCTACACCTTC.

The CDR3 coding sequence is TGTGCCAGTATAGGGACTAGCGGAACCTACAATGAGCAGTTCTTC. This encodes CASIGTSGTYNEQFF. The chain recombines TRBV19 with TRBJ2-1; 11 nucleotides match TRBD2. Germline CDR1 LNHDA, CDR2 SQIVND (reference sequence). J lost 2 bases, V lost 7 bases, and 4 bases had no gene match. The CDR3 consists of 15 residues.

Regarding this clone: This CDR3 is also generated by other DNA sequences in the sample. This chain joins TRBV5-1 and TRBJ2-3; 7 nucleotides agree with TRBD2. The CDR3 totals 14 residues. Germline CDR1 reads SGHRS; CDR2 reads YFSETQ. The J segment lost 2 bases and the V segment lost 4 bases, leaving 4 bases of the junction unmatched. DNA of the CDR3: TGCGCCAGCAGCCTGGGACTATTCACAGATACGCAGTATTTT. It is translated as CASSLGLFTDTQYF.

The chain combines TRBV28 with TRBJ2-2; weak D call: TRBD2 (5 bases). CDR1 is MDHEN and CDR2 is SYDVKM in the germline V gene. There are 14 residues in the CDR3. Trimming stripped 10 bases from V and 2 bases from J, with 14 bases between. In nucleotides, the CDR3 is TGTGCCACCCTTGTGAGGGCTAACACCGGGGAGCTGTTTTTT. Translating gives CATLVRANTGELFF.

This clone was counted between two and nine times. This chain joins TRBV29-1 and TRBJ2-3; D remains ambiguous. The CDR3 is 16 amino acids. Deletions cut 0 bases from V and 0 bases from J, with 13 bases between. Germline V gives CDR1 SQVTM, CDR2 ANQGSEA. CDR3 region: CSVEDSREISTDTQYF. The CDR3 DNA follows: TGCAGCGTTGAAGATTCCCGTGAAATTAGCACAGATACGCAGTATTTT.

A single count supports this clone. CDR3 sequence: CASSTRTGLYGYTF. The CDR3 coding sequence is TGTGCCAGCAGTACGCGGACAGGGTTATATGGCTACACCTTC. The chain uses TRBV6-1 and TRBJ1-2, with 8 bases fitting TRBD1. CDR3 length: 14 residues. V shed 5 bases and J 5 bases; nucleotides not matched to a gene: 7. Germline V gives CDR1 MNHNS, CDR2 SASEGT.

The CDR3 sequence is CSTQTGTNTEAFF. As DNA, the CDR3 is TGCAGCACGCAGACAGGGACAAACACTGAAGCTTTCTTT. The chain has TRBV29-1 and TRBJ1-1; 7 nucleotides line up with TRBD1. V lost 8 bases and J lost 2; bases outside the gene matches: 8. CDR3 length equals 13 residues. The germline gives CDR1 SQVTM, CDR2 ANQGSEA.